The source of this TCR beta chain is a study of neurological immune-mediated disorders. Study-level background: Of the approximately 34 patients who had multiple sclerosis, about 30 had the relapsing-remitting form and 3 had the secondary progressive form.

The CDR3 loop spans 14 amino acids. From germline, CDR1 is KGHSH and CDR2 LQKENI. With 2 bases removed from V and 4 bases from J, the gap between germline ends came to 11 bases. Notes on the study in general: Clinical features showed no association with the multiple sclerosis repertoire cluster, and MRI features showed none either.

It was by 5'RACE with 10-nucleotide random UMIs that the cDNA was made. MiXCR was run by TCRdb on the 5' RACE reads, yielding one entry per CDR3 protein. The sample gives around 64,000 distinct CDR3 sequences, 2.5% to 3.5% of which show up once; about 5% is in the top ten. Many counts were recorded for this clonotype. Its antigen remains unknown. The clonotype originates from a woman between 50 and 59 years old with multiple sclerosis. Sequencing was carried out using PBMCs. The chain recombines TRBV18 with TRBJ1-1, with D maybe TRBD1 (5 bases). CDR3 bases: TGTGCCAGCTCACCAGTCGGGGGGGGCACTGAAGCTTTCTTT. Translated, it gives CASSPVGGGTEAFF.